This passage covers 8 T cell receptor beta chains from one sample sequenced in a study of blood T cell repertoires in COVID-19. Method: immunoSEQ multiplex PCR; TCRdb's copy keeps in-frame clones and lacks some. The sample has 200,000 or so clones; over 75% are singletons. Material for sequencing was peripheral blood. Source of these receptors: a man aged 45-60 years with acute or convalescent COVID-19.

The chain employs TRBV19 and TRBJ1-3, with a possible D match to TRBD1 (6 bases). Germline lookup yields CDR1 LNHDA and CDR2 SQIVND (reference sequence). The CDR3 sequence is 14 residues long. Trimming shortened V by 6 bases and J by 2 bases, and 11 bases separated the two germline ends. The CDR3 DNA reads TGTGCCAGTAGACTACAGGGTACTGGAAACACCATATATTTT. As protein: CASRLQGTGNTIYF.

The chain employs TRBV6-5 and TRBJ2-1, with 10 bases identical to TRBD2. The CDR3 is 15 residues long. Trimming at V came to 6 bases and at J to 5 bases, leaving 7 bases not matched to a gene. Germline lookup yields CDR1 MNHEY and CDR2 SVGAGI. CDR3 nucleotides: TGTGCCAGCAGCCGTAGCGGGGGGAAACACAATGAGCAGTTCTTC. It encodes CASSRSGGKHNEQFF.

This rearrangement joins TRBV10-3 to TRBJ1-5; tentatively, D is TRBD1 (5 bases). V lost 8 bases, J lost 1 base, and 15 bases lay in between. This CDR3 comprises 15 residues. Germline V gene lookup returns CDR1 ENHRY and CDR2 SYGVKD. The CDR3 DNA sequence: TGTGCCATCTCGCAGGGCGGGGGAAGCAATCAGCCCCAGCATTTT. Translating it yields CAISQGGGSNQPQHF.

This clone was recorded many times. The J gene is TRBJ1-4, the V gene TRBV19, with a weak D call TRBD1 (5 bases). Germline CDR1 is LNHDA and CDR2 is SQIVND (reference sequence). The CDR3 has 14 amino acids. The V and J ends lost 8 bases and 3 bases respectively, with 13 bases between them. The DNA of the CDR3 is TGTGCCAGTGGGGCCCGCAGGCCTAATGAAAAACTGTTTTTT. Translating it yields CASGARRPNEKLFF.

The V call is TRBV20-1, the J call TRBJ1-1, with D possibly TRBD1 on 5 matching bases. Trimming cost V 3 bases and J 5 bases, with 16 bases left between them. CDR1 DFQATT and CDR2 SNEGSKA come from the germline V gene (reference sequence). This CDR3 spans 14 amino acids. CDR3 DNA: TGCAGTGCTAGTCCGGCAGGGTTTACGACTGAAGCTTTCTTT. It encodes CSASPAGFTTEAFF.

This clone has just a few counts. The CDR3 sequence is CSVDLQLEGNYGYTF. The CDR3 coding sequence is TGCAGCGTTGACCTACAATTGGAGGGGAACTATGGCTACACCTTC. This sequence joins TRBV29-1 and TRBJ1-2, with D tentatively TRBD1 (5 bases). Trimming took 3 bases from V and 2 from J, leaving 16 bases between them. CDR3 size: 15 residues. Per the germline V gene, CDR1 is SQVTM and CDR2 is ANQGSEA.

This chain joins TRBV18 and TRBJ1-3, with TRBD1 as a possible D gene (5 bases). Germline CDR1 and CDR2: KGHSH and LQKENI. The germline V and J ends were trimmed by 6 bases and 0 bases, with 18 bases remaining between them. CDR3 length: 17 residues. CDR3 sequence (DNA): TGTGCCAGCTCCGAGAACTCAGGGTTTAGCTCTGGAAACACCATATATTTT. It is translated as CASSENSGFSSGNTIYF.

The CDR3 region has the DNA TGTGCCAGCAGCCCCCGAAGGGGCGAAGGGGAAAAACTGTTTTTT. Translation: CASSPRRGEGEKLFF. The chain has TRBV7-8 and TRBJ1-4, with D perhaps TRBD1 (5 bases). Germline lookup yields CDR1 SGHVS and CDR2 FQNEAQ. The CDR3 loop spans 15 amino acids. Trimming cost V 5 bases and J 8 bases, with 18 bases left between them.